This entry concerns a single T cell receptor beta chain. The antigen remains undetermined. PCR primers comprised 60 Vbeta and 13 Jbeta primers. Produced via immunoSEQ multiplex PCR; TCRdb's table is partial and in-frame only. The sample has about 170,000 clones; 75% to 90% are singletons. The record originates from a study of cytomegalovirus exposure and HLA in healthy donors. Study results and limitations: A missense variant in DCLRE1C was later tied to TCR beta V- and J-gene trimming.

Looked up from germline, CDR1 is SNHLY and CDR2 is FYNNEI. The ends lost 10 bases at V and 8 bases at J; junction bases unmatched: 15. This CDR3 region has 15 residues. The sequencing sample was made of PBMCs. This sequence was found in a boy between 2 and 10 years old in good health and CMV-seronegative. This chain connects TRBV2 to TRBJ1-4, with 8 bases that match TRBD1. For the CDR3, the DNA is TGTGCCAAAGGACAGGGACTCCCGGCCATGGAAAAACTGTTTTTT. Its protein is CAKGQGLPAMEKLFF.